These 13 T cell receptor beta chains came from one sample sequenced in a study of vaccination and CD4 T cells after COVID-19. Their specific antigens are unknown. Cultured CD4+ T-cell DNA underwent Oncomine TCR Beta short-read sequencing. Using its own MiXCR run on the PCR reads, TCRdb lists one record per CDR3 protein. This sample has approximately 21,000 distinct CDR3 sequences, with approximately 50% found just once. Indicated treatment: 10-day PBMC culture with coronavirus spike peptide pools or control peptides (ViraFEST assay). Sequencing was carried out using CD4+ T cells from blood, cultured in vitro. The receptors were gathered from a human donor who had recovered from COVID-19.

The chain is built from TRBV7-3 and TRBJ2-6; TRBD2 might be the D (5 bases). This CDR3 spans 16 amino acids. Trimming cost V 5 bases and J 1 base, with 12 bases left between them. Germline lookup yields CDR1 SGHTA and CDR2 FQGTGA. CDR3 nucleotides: TGTGCCAGCAGCCCCGCGGGCCCTTCTGGGGCCAACGTCCTGACTTTC. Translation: CASSPAGPSGANVLTF.

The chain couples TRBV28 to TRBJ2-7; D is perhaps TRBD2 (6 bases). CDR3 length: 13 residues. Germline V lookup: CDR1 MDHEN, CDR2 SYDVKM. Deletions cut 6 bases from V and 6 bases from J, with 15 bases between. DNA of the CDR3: TGTGCCAGCAGCTCGGGACTCCCCCGCGAGCAGTACTTC. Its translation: CASSSGLPREQYF.

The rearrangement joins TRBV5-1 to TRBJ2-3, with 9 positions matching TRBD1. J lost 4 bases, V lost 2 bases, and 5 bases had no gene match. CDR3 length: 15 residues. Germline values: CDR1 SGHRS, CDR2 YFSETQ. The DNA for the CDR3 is TGCGCCAGCAGCTTCAGGGACAGGGAGGCAGATACGCAGTATTTT. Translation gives CASSFRDREADTQYF.

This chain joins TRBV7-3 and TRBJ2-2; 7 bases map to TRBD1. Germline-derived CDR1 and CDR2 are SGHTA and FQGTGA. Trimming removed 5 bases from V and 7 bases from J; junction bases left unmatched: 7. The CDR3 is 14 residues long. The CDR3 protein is CASSTTGNGGELFF. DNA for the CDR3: TGTGCCAGCAGCACGACAGGGAACGGCGGGGAGCTGTTTTTT.

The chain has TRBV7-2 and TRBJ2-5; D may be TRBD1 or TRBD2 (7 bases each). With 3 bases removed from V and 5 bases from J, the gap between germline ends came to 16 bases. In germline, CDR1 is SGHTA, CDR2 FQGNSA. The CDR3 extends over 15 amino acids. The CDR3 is CASSLGGTEGETQYF. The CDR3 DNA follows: TGTGCCAGCAGCTTGGGGGGGACAGAGGGGGAGACCCAGTACTTC.

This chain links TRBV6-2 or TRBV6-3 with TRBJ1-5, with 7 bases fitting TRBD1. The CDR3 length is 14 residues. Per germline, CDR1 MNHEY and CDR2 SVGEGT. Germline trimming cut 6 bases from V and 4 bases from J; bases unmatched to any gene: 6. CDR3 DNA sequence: TGTGCCAGCAGAAGGGGGCCTGGTAATCAGCCCCAGCATTTT. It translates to CASRRGPGNQPQHF.

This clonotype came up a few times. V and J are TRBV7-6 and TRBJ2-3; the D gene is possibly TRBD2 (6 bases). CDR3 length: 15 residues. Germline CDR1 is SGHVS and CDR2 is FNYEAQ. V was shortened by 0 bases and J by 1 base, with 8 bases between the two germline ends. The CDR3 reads CASSLAGEGTDTQYF. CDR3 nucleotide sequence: TGTGCCAGCAGCTTAGCAGGGGAGGGCACAGATACGCAGTATTTT. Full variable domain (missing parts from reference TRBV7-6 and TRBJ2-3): GAGVSQSPRYKVTKRGQDVALRCDPISGHVSLYWYRQALGQGPEFLTYFNYEAQQDKSGLPNDRFSAERPEGSISTLTIQRTEQRDSAMYRCASSLAGEGTDTQYFGPGTRLTVL.

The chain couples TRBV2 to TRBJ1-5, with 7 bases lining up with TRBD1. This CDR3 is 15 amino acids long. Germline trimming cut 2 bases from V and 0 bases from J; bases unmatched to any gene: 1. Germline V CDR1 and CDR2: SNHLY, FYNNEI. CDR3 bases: TGTGCCAGCAGTGAAAGGGGGCGTAGCAATCAGCCCCAGCATTTT. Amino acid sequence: CASSERGRSNQPQHF. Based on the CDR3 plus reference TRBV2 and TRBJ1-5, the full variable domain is EPEVTQTPSHQVTQMGQEVILRCVPISNHLYFYWYRQILGQKVEFLVSFYNNEISEKSEIFDDQFSVERPDGSNFTLKIRSTKLEDSAMYFCASSERGRSNQPQHFGDGTRLSIL.

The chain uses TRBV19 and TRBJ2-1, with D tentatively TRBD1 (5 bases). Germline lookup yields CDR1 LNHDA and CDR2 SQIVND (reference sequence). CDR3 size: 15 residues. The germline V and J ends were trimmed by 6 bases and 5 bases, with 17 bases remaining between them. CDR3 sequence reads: CASSPRVLANNEQFF. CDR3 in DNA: TGTGCCAGTAGCCCCAGGGTTCTTGCTAACAATGAGCAGTTCTTC.

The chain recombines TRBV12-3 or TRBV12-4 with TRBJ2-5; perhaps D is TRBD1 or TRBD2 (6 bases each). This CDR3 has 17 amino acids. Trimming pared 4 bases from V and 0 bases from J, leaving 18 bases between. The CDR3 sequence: CASSSPRGRGHQETQYF. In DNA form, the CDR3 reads TGTGCCAGCAGTTCCCCGCGGGGCAGGGGCCACCAAGAGACCCAGTACTTC.

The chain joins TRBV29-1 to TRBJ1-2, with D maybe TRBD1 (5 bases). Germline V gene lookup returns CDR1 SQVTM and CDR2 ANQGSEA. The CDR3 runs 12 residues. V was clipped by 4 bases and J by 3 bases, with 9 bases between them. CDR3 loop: CSVAARDYGYTF. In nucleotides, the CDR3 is TGCAGCGTTGCCGCCAGGGACTATGGCTACACCTTC.

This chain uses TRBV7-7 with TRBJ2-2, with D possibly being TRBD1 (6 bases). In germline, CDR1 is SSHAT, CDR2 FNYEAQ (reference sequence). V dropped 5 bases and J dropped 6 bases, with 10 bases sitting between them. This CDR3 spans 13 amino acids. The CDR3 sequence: CASSPHRAGELFF. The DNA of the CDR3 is TGTGCCAGCAGCCCCCACAGGGCCGGGGAGCTGTTTTTT.

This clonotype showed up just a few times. CDR3 amino acids: CASSPDLAGVTQYF. CDR3 in DNA: TGTGCCAGCAGCCCAGACCTAGCGGGGGTGACCCAGTACTTC. This chain uses TRBV7-2 with TRBJ2-5; TRBD2 agrees at 10 bases. The CDR3 extends over 14 amino acids. Germline values: CDR1 SGHTA, CDR2 FQGNSA. The V and J ends lost 5 bases and 7 bases, in that order; junction bases with no gene match: 7.